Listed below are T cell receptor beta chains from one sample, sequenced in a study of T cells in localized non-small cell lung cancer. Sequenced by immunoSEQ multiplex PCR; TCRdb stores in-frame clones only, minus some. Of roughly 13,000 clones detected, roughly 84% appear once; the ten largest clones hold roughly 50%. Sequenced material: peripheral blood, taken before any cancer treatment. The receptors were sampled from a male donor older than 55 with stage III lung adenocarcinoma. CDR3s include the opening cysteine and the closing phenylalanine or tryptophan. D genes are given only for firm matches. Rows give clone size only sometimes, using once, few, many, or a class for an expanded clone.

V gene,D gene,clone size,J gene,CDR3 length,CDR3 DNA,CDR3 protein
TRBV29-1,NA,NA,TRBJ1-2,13,TGCAGCGTTGAGATTGGACACTTCTATGGCTACACCTTC,CSVEIGHFYGYTF
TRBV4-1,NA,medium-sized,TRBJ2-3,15,TGCGCCAGCAGCCAGGTTAGGTCGAGGTCGGATACGCAGTATTTT,CASSQVRSRSDTQYF
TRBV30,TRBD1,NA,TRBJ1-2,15,TGTGCCTGGAGTGTACAAGGTGGAGGGGGCCTTGGCTACACCTTC,CAWSVQGGGGLGYTF
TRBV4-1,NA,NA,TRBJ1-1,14,TGCGCCAGCAGCCAAGCTGGAAAAACCCCTGAAGCTTTCTTT,CASSQAGKTPEAFF
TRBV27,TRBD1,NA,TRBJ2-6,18,TGTGCCAGCAGTTTATTCGGGACAGTTCAAGCTGGGGCCAACGTCCTGACTTTC,CASSLFGTVQAGANVLTF
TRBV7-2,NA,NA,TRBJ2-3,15,TGTGCCAGCACGGCTCCGGGGTCGCCGGCAGATACGCAGTATTTT,CASTAPGSPADTQYF
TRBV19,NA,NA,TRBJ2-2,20,TGTGCCAGTATCGGCCGGCCCGGGTCTTCAAGAAGGGGTGACACCGGGGAGCTGTTTTTT,CASIGRPGSSRRGDTGELFF
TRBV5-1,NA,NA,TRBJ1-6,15,TGCGCCAGCAGCTTGGGACAGTTCTATAATTCACCCCTCCACTTT,CASSLGQFYNSPLHF
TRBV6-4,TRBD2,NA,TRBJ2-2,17,TGTGCCAGCAGTGACGCTAGCGGGAGGGTGAACACCGGGGAGCTGTTTTTT,CASSDASGRVNTGELFF
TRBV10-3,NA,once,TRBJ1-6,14,TGTGCCATCAGTGAGGCTCAGAATAATTCACCCCTCCACTTT,CAISEAQNNSPLHF
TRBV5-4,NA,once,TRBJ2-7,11,TGTGCCAGCAGCGGAGGGGGCGAGCAGTACTTC,CASSGGGEQYF
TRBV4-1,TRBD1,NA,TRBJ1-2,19,TGCGCCAGCAGCCAACCCCGGGACAGGGGTCGTCTGAGAGGCTATGGCTACACCTTC,CASSQPRDRGRLRGYGYTF
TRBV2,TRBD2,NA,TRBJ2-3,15,TGTGCCAGCATACGGCGGGGGACTATCACAGATACGCAGTATTTT,CASIRRGTITDTQYF
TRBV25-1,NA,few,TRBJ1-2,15,TGTGCCAGCATGTCGGACGGCTTTTCTAACTATGGCTACACCTTC,CASMSDGFSNYGYTF
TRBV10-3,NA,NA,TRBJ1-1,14,TGTGCCATCAATCCGGGCACCAAGGGCACTGAAGCTTTCTTT,CAINPGTKGTEAFF
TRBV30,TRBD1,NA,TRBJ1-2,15,TGTGCCTGGAGCTTTCCCGCAGGGGGCCACTATGGCTACACCTTC,CAWSFPAGGHYGYTF